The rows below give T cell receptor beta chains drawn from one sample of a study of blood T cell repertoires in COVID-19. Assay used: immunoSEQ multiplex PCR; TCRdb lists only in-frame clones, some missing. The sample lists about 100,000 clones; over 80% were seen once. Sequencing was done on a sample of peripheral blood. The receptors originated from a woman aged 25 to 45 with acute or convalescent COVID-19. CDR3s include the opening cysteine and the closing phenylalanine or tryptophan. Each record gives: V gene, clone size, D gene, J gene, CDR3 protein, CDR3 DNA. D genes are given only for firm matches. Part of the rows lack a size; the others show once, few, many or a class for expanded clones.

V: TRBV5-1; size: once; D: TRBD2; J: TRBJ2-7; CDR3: CASRLAGLYEQYF; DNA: TGCGCCAGCAGACTAGCGGGGCTCTACGAGCAGTACTTC
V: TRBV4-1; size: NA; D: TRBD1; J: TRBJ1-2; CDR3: CASSQVGTVNYGYTF; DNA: TGCGCCAGCAGCCAAGTCGGGACAGTTAACTATGGCTACACCTTC
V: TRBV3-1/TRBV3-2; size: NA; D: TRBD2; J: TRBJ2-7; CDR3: CASSQRRTSGYEQYF; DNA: TGTGCCAGCAGCCAACGAAGGACTAGCGGTTACGAGCAGTACTTC
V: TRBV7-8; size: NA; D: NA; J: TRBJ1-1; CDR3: CASSLFHGSGQKNTEAFF; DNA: TGTGCCAGCAGCTTATTTCACGGTTCGGGACAAAAGAACACTGAAGCTTTCTTT
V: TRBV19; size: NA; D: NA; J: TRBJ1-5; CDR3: CASRHQGIRQPQHF; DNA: TGTGCCAGTAGACACCAGGGAATCCGTCAGCCCCAGCATTTT
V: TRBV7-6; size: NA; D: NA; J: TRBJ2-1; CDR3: CASSYTTSSYNEQFF; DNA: TGTGCCAGCAGCTATACTACTAGCTCCTACAATGAGCAGTTCTTC
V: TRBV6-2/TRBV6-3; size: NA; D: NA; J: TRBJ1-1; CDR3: CASSYSPGNTEAFF; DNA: TGTGCCAGCAGTTACTCCCCCGGGAACACTGAAGCTTTCTTT
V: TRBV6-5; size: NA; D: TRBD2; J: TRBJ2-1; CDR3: CASSYSRTSGEEEQFF; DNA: TGTGCCAGCAGTTACTCTAGGACTAGCGGGGAAGAGGAGCAGTTCTTC
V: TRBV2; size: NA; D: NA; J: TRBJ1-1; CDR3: CAIPGQMNTEAFF; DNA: TGTGCCATTCCGGGACAAATGAACACTGAAGCTTTCTTT
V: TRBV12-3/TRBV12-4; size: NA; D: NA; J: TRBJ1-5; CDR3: CASSLGQNQPQHF; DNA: TGTGCCAGCAGTTTAGGCCAGAATCAGCCCCAGCATTTT
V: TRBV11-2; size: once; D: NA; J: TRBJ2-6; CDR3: CASSFSPGANVLTF; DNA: TGTGCCAGCAGCTTCAGTCCTGGGGCCAACGTCCTGACTTTC
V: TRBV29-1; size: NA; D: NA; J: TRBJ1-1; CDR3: CSVEKGITEAFF; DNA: TGCAGCGTTGAAAAGGGGATCACTGAAGCTTTCTTT
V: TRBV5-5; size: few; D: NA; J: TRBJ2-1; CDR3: CASSWTAVSYNEQFF; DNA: TGTGCCAGCAGCTGGACAGCCGTCTCCTACAATGAGCAGTTCTTC
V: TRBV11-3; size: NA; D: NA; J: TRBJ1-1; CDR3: CASSRGRGRGDNTEAFF; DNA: TGTGCCAGCAGCCGGGGTAGGGGGAGGGGAGATAACACTGAAGCTTTCTTT
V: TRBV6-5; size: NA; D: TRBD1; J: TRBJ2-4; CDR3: CASSPRDRGYIQYF; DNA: TGTGCCAGCAGTCCCCGGGACAGGGGATACATTCAGTACTTC
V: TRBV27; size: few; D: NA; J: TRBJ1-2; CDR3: CASGGLGQGYTF; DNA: TGTGCCAGCGGAGGGTTAGGGCAGGGCTACACCTTC
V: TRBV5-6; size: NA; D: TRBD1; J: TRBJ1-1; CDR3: CASSSGQGRPNTEAFF; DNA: TGTGCCAGCAGCTCGGGACAGGGGAGGCCTAACACTGAAGCTTTCTTT
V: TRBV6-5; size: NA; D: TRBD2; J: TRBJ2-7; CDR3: CASTTSGRALGEQYF; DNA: TGTGCCAGCACCACTAGCGGGAGGGCCCTGGGCGAGCAGTACTTC
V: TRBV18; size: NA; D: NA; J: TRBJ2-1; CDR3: CASSPPLGTPPYNEQFF; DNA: TGTGCCAGCTCACCACCCTTGGGGACTCCTCCCTACAATGAGCAGTTCTTC
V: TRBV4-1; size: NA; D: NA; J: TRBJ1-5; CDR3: CASSQDPNGMGNQPQHF; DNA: TGCGCCAGCAGCCAAGACCCTAACGGGATGGGCAATCAGCCCCAGCATTTT
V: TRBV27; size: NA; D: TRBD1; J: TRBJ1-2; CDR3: CASSSRQGMNGYTF; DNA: TGTGCCAGCAGTTCCCGACAGGGAATGAATGGCTACACCTTC
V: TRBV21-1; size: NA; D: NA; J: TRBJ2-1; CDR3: CASSKAGAWDNEQFF; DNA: TGTGCCAGCAGCAAAGCAGGGGCCTGGGACAATGAGCAGTTCTTC
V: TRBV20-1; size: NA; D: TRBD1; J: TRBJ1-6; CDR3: CSASTDRDNSPLHF; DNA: TGCAGTGCTAGTACGGACAGGGACAATTCACCCCTCCACTTT
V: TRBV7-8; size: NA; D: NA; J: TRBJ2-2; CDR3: CASSLETGANTGELFF; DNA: TGTGCCAGCAGCTTAGAGACGGGAGCGAACACCGGGGAGCTGTTTTTT
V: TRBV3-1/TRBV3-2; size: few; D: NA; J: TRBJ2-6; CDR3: CASSQDSSGANVLTF; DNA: TGTGCCAGCAGCCAAGACAGCTCTGGGGCCAACGTCCTGACTTTC
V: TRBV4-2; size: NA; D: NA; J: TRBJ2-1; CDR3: CASSQDGRHSSYNEQFF; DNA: TGTGCCAGCAGCCAAGATGGGCGACATAGCTCCTACAATGAGCAGTTCTTC
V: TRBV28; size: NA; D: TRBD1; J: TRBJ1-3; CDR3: CASSHDRVGNTIYF; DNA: TGTGCCAGCAGTCACGACAGGGTTGGAAACACCATATATTTT
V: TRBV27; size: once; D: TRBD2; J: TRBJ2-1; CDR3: CASSLWTSGDNEQFF; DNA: TGTGCCAGCAGTTTATGGACTAGCGGAGACAATGAGCAGTTCTTC
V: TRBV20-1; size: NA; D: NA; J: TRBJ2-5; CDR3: CSASTGLIQETQYF; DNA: TGCAGTGCTAGTACAGGTCTAATCCAAGAGACCCAGTACTTC
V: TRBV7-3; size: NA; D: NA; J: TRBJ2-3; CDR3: CASSSTIADTQYF; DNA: TGTGCCAGCAGCTCAACAATCGCAGATACGCAGTATTTT
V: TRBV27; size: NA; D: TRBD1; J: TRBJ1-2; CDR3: CASSPDRGLRGYTF; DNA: TGTGCCAGCAGCCCTGACAGGGGGCTACGGGGCTACACCTTC
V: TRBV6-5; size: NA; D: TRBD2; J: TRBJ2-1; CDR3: CASSYRGAGGFDEQFF; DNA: TGTGCCAGCAGTTACCGCGGGGCGGGAGGTTTCGATGAGCAGTTCTTC
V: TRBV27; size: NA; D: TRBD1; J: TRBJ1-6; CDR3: CASRADRALGSPLHF; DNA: TGTGCCAGCAGGGCGGACAGGGCCCTCGGGTCACCCCTCCACTTT
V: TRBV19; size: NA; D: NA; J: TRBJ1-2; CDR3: CASSILIQGPHGYTF; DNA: TGTGCCAGTAGCATACTCATCCAGGGGCCCCATGGCTACACCTTC
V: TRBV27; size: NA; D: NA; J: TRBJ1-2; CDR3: CASSWSAGRDGYTF; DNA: TGTGCCAGCAGTTGGAGTGCGGGGAGGGATGGCTACACCTTC